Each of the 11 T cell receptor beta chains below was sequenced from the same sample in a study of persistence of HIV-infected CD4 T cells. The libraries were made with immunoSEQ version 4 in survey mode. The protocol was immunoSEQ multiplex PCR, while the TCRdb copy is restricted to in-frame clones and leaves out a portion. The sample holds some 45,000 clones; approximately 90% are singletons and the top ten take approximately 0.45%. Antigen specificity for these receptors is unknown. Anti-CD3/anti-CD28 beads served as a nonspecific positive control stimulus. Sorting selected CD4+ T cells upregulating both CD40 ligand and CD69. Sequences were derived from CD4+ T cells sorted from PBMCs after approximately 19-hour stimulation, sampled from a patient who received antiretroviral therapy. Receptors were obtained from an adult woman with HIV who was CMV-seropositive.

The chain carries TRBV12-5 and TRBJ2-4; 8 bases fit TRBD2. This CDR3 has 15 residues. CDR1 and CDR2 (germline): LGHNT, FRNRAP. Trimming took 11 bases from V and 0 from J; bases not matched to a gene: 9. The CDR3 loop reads CASSGGTLAKNIQYF. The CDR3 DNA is TGTGCTTCCTCGGGGGGGACCCTAGCCAAAAACATTCAGTACTTC.

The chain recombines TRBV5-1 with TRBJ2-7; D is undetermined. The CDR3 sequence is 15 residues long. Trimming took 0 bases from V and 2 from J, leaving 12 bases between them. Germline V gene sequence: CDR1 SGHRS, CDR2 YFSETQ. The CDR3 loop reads CASSLGVGFTYEQYF. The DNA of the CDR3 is TGCGCCAGCAGCTTGGGAGTCGGATTCACCTACGAGCAGTACTTC.

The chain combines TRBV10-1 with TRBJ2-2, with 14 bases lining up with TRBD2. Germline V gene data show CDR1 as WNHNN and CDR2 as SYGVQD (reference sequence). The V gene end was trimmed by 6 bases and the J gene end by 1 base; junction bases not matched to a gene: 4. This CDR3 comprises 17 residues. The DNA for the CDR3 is TGCGCCAGCAGATCCGGACTAGCGGGGGGGAACACCGGGGAGCTGTTTTTT. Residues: CASRSGLAGGNTGELFF.

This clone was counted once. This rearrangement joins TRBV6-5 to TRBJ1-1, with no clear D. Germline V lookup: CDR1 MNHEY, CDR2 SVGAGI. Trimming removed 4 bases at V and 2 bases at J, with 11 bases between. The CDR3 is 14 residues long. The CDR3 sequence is CASSFSPYNTEAFF. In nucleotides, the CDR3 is TGTGCCAGCAGTTTCTCCCCTTACAACACTGAAGCTTTCTTT.

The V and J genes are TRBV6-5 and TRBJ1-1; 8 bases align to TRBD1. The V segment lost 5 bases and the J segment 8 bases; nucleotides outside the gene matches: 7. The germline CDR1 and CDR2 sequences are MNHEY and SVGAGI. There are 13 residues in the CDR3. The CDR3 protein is CASSTGGSREAFF. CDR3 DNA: TGTGCCAGCAGTACAGGGGGTAGCCGAGAAGCTTTCTTT.

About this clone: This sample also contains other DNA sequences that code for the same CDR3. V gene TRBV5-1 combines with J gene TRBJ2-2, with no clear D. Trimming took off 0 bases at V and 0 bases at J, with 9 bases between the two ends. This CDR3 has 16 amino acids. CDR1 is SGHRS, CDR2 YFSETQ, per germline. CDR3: CASSLALQSNTGELFF. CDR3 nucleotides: TGCGCCAGCAGCTTGGCTCTACAGTCGAACACCGGGGAGCTGTTTTTT.

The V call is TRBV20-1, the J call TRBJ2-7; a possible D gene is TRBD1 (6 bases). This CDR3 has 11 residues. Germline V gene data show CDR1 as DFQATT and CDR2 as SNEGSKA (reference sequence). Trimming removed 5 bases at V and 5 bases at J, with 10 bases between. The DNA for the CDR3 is TGCAGTGCTGCAGGGGCCCACGAGCAGTACGTC. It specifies CSAAGAHEQYV.

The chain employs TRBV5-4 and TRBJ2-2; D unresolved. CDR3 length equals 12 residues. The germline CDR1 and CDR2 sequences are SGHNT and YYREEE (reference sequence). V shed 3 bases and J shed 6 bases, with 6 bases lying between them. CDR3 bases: TGTGCCAGCAGCTATTGGGCCGGGGAGCTGTTTTTT. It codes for CASSYWAGELFF.

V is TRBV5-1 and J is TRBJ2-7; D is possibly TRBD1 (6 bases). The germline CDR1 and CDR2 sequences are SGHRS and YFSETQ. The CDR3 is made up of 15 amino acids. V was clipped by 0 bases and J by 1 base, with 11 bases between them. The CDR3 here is CASSLGPGVSYEQYF. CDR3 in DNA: TGCGCCAGCAGCTTGGGACCAGGGGTTTCCTACGAGCAGTACTTC.

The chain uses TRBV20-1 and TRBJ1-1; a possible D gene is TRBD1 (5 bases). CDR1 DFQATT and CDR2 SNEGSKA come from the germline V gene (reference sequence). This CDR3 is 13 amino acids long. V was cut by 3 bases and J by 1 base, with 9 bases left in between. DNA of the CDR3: TGCAGTGCTAGTAGACAGACGAACACTGAAGCTTTCTTT. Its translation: CSASRQTNTEAFF.

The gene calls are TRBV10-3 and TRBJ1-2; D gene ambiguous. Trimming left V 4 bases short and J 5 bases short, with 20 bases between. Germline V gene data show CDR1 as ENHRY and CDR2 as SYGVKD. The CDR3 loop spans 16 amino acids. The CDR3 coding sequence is TGTGCCATCAGTGCCACAGACCCAGGAATTCATTATGGCTACACCTTC. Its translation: CAISATDPGIHYGYTF.